This T cell receptor beta chain was sequenced for a study of cytomegalovirus exposure and HLA in healthy donors (dated by TCRdb to between 2016 and 2019). With regard to the full study: An earlier analysis of approximately 590 of the donors reported approximately 300 Gb of sequence data and around 120 million unique TCR beta sequences from approximately 180 million T cells. An early release that covered fewer than 750 HLA-typed donors contained about 290 gigabases of sequencing data and tens of millions of unique TCR sequences. Of the roughly 430 genotyped donors, 81% fell in the genetic ancestry cluster associated with self-reported Caucasian donors. The study was designed to test whether signatures of past pathogen exposure could be identified by cataloging public T cell receptors. The study profiled the T cell repertoires of more than 500 subjects by immunosequencing and related them to cytomegalovirus serostatus. A separate validation cohort of approximately 120 different subjects was used in addition to the 666-subject first cohort. The study combined high-throughput TCR immunosequencing, statistical association of individual TCRs with disease status, and machine learning to predict cytomegalovirus infection status. In a later analysis, previously published TCR beta repertoires from 550 to 700 donors were re-analyzed and high-resolution HLA genotyping was added so that TCR occurrence patterns could be studied. Rather than drawing on any new phenotypic data, the later analysis identified candidate immune exposures from TCR beta sequences and the way those sequences occurred across donors. In an earlier analysis of 587 of the donors, high-throughput TCR beta sequencing was used to judge whether each TCR beta V gene segment behaved as functional or pseudogenic. Donor age, sex, ethnicity and CMV serostatus were compiled together with the repertoire data. A later genetic analysis took genome-wide SNP genotypes for about three fifths of the 666 donors and used that subset as a discovery cohort. Every repertoire in the discovery cohort had been generated on one and the same sequencing platform. HLA typing included class I and class II loci at four-digit resolution. The number of typed donors differed by locus: about 620-630 for A, B, C, DRB1 and DQB1; approximately 540 for DQA1; approximately 600 for DPA1; and about 450 for DPB1. Because of strong linkage in the cohort, 5 or 6 DR-DQ haplotypes were treated as single units for association and clustering. On average, around 200,000 unique TCR beta nucleotide sequences were sequenced per donor among 300 to 500 genotyped donors of the cohort, with 15% to 20% of those sequences being non-productive. Paper-wide results and their limitations: The authors suggested that the approach could potentially be extended to other disease states and immunological phenotypes. In an earlier analysis of some 540 of the donors, most TCR beta V segments appeared in productive rearrangements about 87% or about 30% of the time, broadly matching IMGT annotations. A cluster of highly shared sequence variants was judged likely to represent a technical artifact of the sequencing pipeline. Because counts were too low, seventeen rarely observed V segments, including chromosome 9 orphons, were excluded from the earlier analysis of 587 of the donors. In a later genetic analysis, a missense DCLRE1C variant was associated with V-gene and J-gene trimming of TCR beta chains, and the association was replicated in an independent cohort. While some public TCRs were present in many individuals, most TCR sequences turned up only very rarely across donors. Specific HLA alleles were associated with 15,000 to 20,000 TCR beta sequences at a false discovery rate of 0.05 in a later analysis. Linkage disequilibrium might explain the correlated functional status among segregating V segments, but an unknown experimental factor could not be excluded. According to a later genetic analysis, donors in an Asian-associated ancestry cluster had fewer N-insertions in productive TCRs than the approximately 650-donor mean. A further reported finding was that TCR beta sequences accurately predicted the HLA-A and HLA-B alleles for most subjects in the first cohort. In vitro tests confirmed that three of the cytomegalovirus-associated TCR beta chains recognize cytomegalovirus antigens. A later analysis found that most CMV-associated TCR beta chains appeared HLA-restricted, with HLA associations seemingly driven largely by CMV exposure. Presence/absence analyses assumed roughly uniform sequencing depth across donors, an assumption that may not hold. A total of roughly 160 TCR beta chains were listed by the study as associated with cytomegalovirus. Immune exposure information for the cohort was limited to CMV serostatus. Cytomegalovirus status was reported to be diagnosed by the classifier with high specificity and sensitivity in both the original and validation cohorts. Because HLA typing was missing for some donors at each locus, association tests included only the typed subset. Some IMGT-functional V segments, including TRBV6-2 and TRBV6-3, could not be told apart with the 87-base-pair reads, so those segments were excluded. The cohort was sequenced for TCR beta chains only, and without alpha or paired-chain data the features that could be detected were limited. When HLA alleles, especially DR and DQ, strongly co-occurred, TCR associations were difficult to assign to individual alleles. A later analysis reported that several top co-occurrence clusters appeared linked to parvovirus B19, influenza, CMV and Epstein-Barr virus. In a later analysis, the rate of TCR association differed among HLA loci, with DRB1 alleles having the most associated TCRs and HLA-C alleles having the fewest. A later analysis found that HLA-associated TCR beta chains were more clonally expanded and had lower generation probabilities than equally common non-associated chains.

V is shortened by 2 bases, J by 4 bases, and the region joining them spans 9 bases. In the germline V gene, CDR1 corresponds to MNHEY and CDR2 to SVGAGI. The CDR3 runs 14 residues from the cysteine to the phenylalanine. The CDR3 DNA has 42 bases and is translated from base 1. In total, 666 healthy bone marrow donors made up the cohort. Cohort members were all nominally healthy when sampled, although unrecorded immune exposures were likely present. Of the approximately 700 cohort members, around 290 had positive CMV serostatus and 350 to 400 had negative CMV serostatus, and CMV serostatus was not recorded for the donor. Each donor provided a peripheral blood sample, and peripheral blood mononuclear cells were used for TCR beta sequencing. Genomic DNA extraction from the blood cell samples was performed with the Qiagen DNeasy Blood Extraction Kit. Turning to this clone: No cognate antigen has been identified for it. No base quality information exists; no much larger clone differs at one position.

Receptor amplification or capture employed the immunoSEQ multiplex PCR assay. For the multiplex PCR, a mixture combining 60 forward primers for TCR Vbeta segments and 13 reverse primers for TCR Jbeta segments was used. A multiplex PCR assay on genomic DNA amplified the CDR3 region of rearranged TCR beta genes. On the Illumina HiSeq System, the amplified TCR beta libraries were sequenced as 87-base-pair reads. The study's processing was this. A later analysis counted around 72 million unique TCR beta chains across the 666 repertoires, and roughly 9.9 million of these chains were shared by at least two donors. To remove PCR and sequencing errors, raw reads were error-corrected and collapsed into unique sequences using a nearest-neighbor algorithm that merged closely related sequences. V, D and J gene segments were assigned by aligning CDR3 sequences to IMGT reference sequences. For a sequence to be retained, a match of at least six nucleotides was required to both a V gene segment and a J gene segment. Rearrangements were classified as productive when the CDR3 lacked stop codons and remained in frame with V and J, and all other rearrangements were classified as non-productive. CDR3 was defined by IMGT convention, running from the second conserved V-encoded cysteine to the conserved J-encoded phenylalanine. The earlier analysis of roughly 590 of the donors excluded any sequence lacking an unambiguous match to a single V gene segment. In an earlier analysis of around 590 of the donors, a V segment was called functional when productive rearrangements were above 56.7%, and segregating when the standard deviation between donors exceeded 5%. A statistical classification framework was developed to diagnose cytomegalovirus status using the catalog of TCR beta chain sequences. A later analysis assigned V and J genes by comparing TCR nucleotide sequences with IMGT/GENE-DB human TR gene sequences. Using the TCRdist pipeline, a later analysis assigned CDR3 sequences along with most-parsimonious VDJ recombination scenarios. In a later analysis, every TCR beta chain was defined by the combination of its CDR3 amino acid sequence and its V-gene family, and reads without a unique V-gene family were dropped. To address suspected cross-contamination and a sequencing artifact, a later analysis removed under 600 highly shared, low-generation-probability nucleotide sequences. In a later analysis, a clonal expansion index was calculated for each public chain from normalized within-repertoire ranks of inferred template counts. In a later analysis, generation probabilities were computed using a VDJ recombination model fitted to out-of-frame rearrangements, and the results were checked against IGoR. In a later analysis, TCR-TCR, TCR-HLA and TCR-CMV co-occurrence was scored with hypergeometric tests, and a repertoire-size bias correction was applied to TCR pairs. A later analysis estimated false discovery rates by permuting HLA or CMV assignments 20 times. In a later analysis, co-occurring TCRs were grouped using DBSCAN, and TCRdist sequence similarity was added for clustering within HLA-allele-positive subsets. Co-occurrence clustering excluded repertoires with fewer than 30,000 or more than 120,000 public chains, plus five with anomalous nucleotide sharing. TCRdb re-hosts the immuneACCESS table, in-frame sequences only. Its copies lack some clones; in the studies checked, an unresolved V gene accounts for under half of them, and the cause for the rest is not known. V, J and clone size were drawn from that table, and D and trimming were deduced from the DNA. Within this sample are 50,000 to 55,000 clones, with around 62% of them counted one time only. The ten top clones hold approximately 12% of the sample.

The sample was PBMCs. The chain employs TRBV6-5 and TRBJ1-5, with the D gene call left open. The origin of this receptor is a human donor in good health. The nucleotide sequence reads TGTGCCAGCAGTTACGGTCTAGGTAATCAGCCCCAGCATTTT. This yields the protein CASSYGLGNQPQHF.